This is a list of T cell receptor beta chains from one sample in a study of Ad26.COV2.S vaccination and SARS-CoV-2 variants. Clones were sequenced by immunoSEQ multiplex PCR, and TCRdb holds only the in-frame ones, with some missing. The sample has approximately 480,000 clones; roughly 89% are singletons. This specimen consisted of peripheral blood, obtained in a trial of Ad26.COV2.S vaccine versus placebo. Every receptor here comes from a person between 18 and 60 years old who received the Ad26.COV2.S COVID-19 vaccine or a placebo. CDR3s include the opening cysteine and the closing phenylalanine or tryptophan. Rows give clone size only sometimes, using once, few, many, or a class for an expanded clone.

>TRBV7-9|once
CASSAGDRSREKLFF
>TRBV11-2|once
CASSLVEHSYNEQFF
>TRBV5-8|.
CASCGALSYEQYF
>TRBV6-5|.
CASKQSGQEYF
>TRBV7-3|.
CASSPGWGSGKNTGELFF
>TRBV28|.
CASTIAQGFGDQPQHF
>TRBV5-1|.
CASSYRRDTGNEQFF
>TRBV11-2|.
CASSFFGQGRSPLHF
>TRBV19|.
CASRQRDGLRAFF
>TRBV11-3|.
CASSLAAPSDTQYF
>TRBV12-3/TRBV12-4|.
CASRPDTDRKLFF
>TRBV25-1|.
CASSDRRASSPLHF
>TRBV28|.
CASSLMSLSSGSQHF
>TRBV7-2|.
CASSPPGGRNTEAFF
>TRBV27|.
CASSYPGQLYNEQFF
>TRBV14|.
CASSRFGSGELFF
>TRBV24-1|.
CATSDRRPPTENTGELFF
>TRBV25-1|.
CASSMRQLTETQYF
>TRBV19|.
CASSMASSTNEQFF
>TRBV5-5|.
CASSLGEASATYEQYF
>TRBV24-1|.
CATSDNREGNEQFF
>TRBV28|.
CASTKPGGTGGNTIYF
>TRBV7-8|.
CASSLLRTAGELFF
>TRBV6-5|once
CASSYGQGTTEAFF
>TRBV7-8|.
CASSRVGETQYF
>TRBV6-5|.
CASSRTGGRYGYTF
>TRBV11-1|.
CASSLLQGNTEAFF
>TRBV5-4|.
CASTLRGGAGELFF
>TRBV6-5|.
CASSVRGGKDTEAFF
>TRBV2|.
CASSEQGGFTDTQYF
>TRBV19|.
CASTVTIGLGGNEQFF
>TRBV19|few
CASRTDRVSPLHF
>TRBV13|.
CASSLGTSGTDTQYF
>TRBV25-1|.
CASRDLYGYTF
>TRBV3-1/TRBV3-2|once
CASSQGVQGYTF
>TRBV7-9|.
CASSLTVNTEAFF
>TRBV9|.
CASSVAYGGYEQYF
>TRBV7-8|.
CASSPRGAAGGPYEQYF
>TRBV6-2/TRBV6-3|.
CASSYADPSLYSPLHF
>TRBV28|.
CASSLPTGAETQYF
>TRBV6-5|few
CASSYNPDANYGYTF
>TRBV6-1|.
CASSEALRTANYGYTF
>TRBV27|.
CASSYSVYNEQFF
>TRBV12-3/TRBV12-4|.
CASSITGDGYTF
>TRBV2|.
CASSAWNTNQPQHF
>TRBV30|.
CAWSLGGLETQYF